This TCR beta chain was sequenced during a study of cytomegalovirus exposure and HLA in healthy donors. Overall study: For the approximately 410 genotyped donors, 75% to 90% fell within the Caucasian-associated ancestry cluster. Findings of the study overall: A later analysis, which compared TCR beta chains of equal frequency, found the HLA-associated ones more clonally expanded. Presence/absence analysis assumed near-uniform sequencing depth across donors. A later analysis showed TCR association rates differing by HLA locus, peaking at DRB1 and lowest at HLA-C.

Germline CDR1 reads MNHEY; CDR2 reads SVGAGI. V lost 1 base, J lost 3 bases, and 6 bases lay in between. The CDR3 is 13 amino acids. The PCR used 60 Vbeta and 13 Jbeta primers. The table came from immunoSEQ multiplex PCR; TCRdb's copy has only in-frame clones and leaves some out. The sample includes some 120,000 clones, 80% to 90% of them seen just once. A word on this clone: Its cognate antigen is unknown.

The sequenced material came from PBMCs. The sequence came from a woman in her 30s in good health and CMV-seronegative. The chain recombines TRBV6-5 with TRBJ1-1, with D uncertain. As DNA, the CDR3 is TGTGCCAGCAGTTACTTTGGAGACACTGAAGCTTTCTTT. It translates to CASSYFGDTEAFF.